This entry is about one T cell receptor (beta chain). The antigen is unknown. The CDR3 has 15 residues. V dropped 4 bases and J dropped 0 bases, with 12 bases sitting between them. Germline CDR1 reads SGHTA; CDR2 reads FQGNSA. This entry belongs to a study of blood T cells in healthy people across ages. Study-level points and caveats: Strong correlation was found linking TCR beta diversity to naive T cell percentage.

Then a second PCR, running about 6 to 11 cycles, was carried out with a sample-barcoded 5' primer and a J-beta primer mix. Using its own MiXCR run on the 5' RACE reads, TCRdb lists one record per CDR3 protein. This sample has around 1,100,000 distinct CDR3 sequences, with about two fifths found just once. The rearrangement joins TRBV7-2 to TRBJ2-5, with D tentatively TRBD2 (5 bases). The sample taken for sequencing was blood. The source of this sequence is a man aged 18 to 30 in good health. In nucleotides, the CDR3 is TGTGCCAGCAGCTCCCAAAGCGGAAACCAAGAGACCCAGTACTTC. As protein: CASSSQSGNQETQYF.